The TCR beta chain described here comes from a study of human T cells and chemical hapten exposure. Whole-study context: For the roughly 23-week duration of the study, patients were given weekly doses of diphenylcyclopropenone on the scalp.

Sample time point: patch test 1, 2 weeks after DPC sensitization. This sample's treatment: therapeutic diphenylcyclopropenone sensitization with weekly scalp DPC. Unfractionated whole blood was the source from which total RNA was extracted. In this sample, this clonotype turned up many times. TCRdb ran MiXCR on the RACE reads and lists one entry per CDR3 protein. The data contain about 380,000 distinct CDR3 sequences, approximately 4.4% of them seen just once; the ten biggest clones take up roughly 2.4%. Trimming removed 7 bases at V and 4 bases at J, with 20 bases between. CDR3 length equals 15 residues. Germline loops: CDR1 SGHKS, CDR2 YYEKEE (reference sequence).

The clonotype was recovered from a woman in her fifties or sixties with alopecia areata. Some clones in this sample may be carry-over from other donors' samples. The rearrangement joins TRBV5-5 to TRBJ1-2, with D possibly TRBD1 on 6 matching bases. The sample was whole blood, taken in connection with sensitization to the hapten diphenylcyclopropenone (DPC). The CDR3 DNA sequence: TGTGCCAGCGGTCCCGGACAGCGGGGGGCCTATGGCTACACCTTC. It codes for CASGPGQRGAYGYTF.